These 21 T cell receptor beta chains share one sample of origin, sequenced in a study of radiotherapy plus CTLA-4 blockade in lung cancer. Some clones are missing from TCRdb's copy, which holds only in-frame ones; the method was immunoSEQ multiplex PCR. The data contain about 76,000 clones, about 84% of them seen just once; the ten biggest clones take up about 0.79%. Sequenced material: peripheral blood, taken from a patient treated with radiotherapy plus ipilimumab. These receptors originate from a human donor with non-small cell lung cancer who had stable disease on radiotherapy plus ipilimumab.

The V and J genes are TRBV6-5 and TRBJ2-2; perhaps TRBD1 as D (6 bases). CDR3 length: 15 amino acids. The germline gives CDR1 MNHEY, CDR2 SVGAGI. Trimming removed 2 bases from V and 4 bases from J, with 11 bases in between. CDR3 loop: CASSYVTGRTGELFF. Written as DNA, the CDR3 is TGTGCCAGCAGTTACGTCACAGGGCGCACCGGGGAGCTGTTTTTT.

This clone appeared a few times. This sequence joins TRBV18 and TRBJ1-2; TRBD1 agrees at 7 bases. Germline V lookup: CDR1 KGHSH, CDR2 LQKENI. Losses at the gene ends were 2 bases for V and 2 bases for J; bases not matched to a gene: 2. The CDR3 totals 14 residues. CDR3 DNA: TGTGCCAGCTCACCAGGCAGGGGGAACTATGGCTACACCTTC. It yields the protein CASSPGRGNYGYTF.

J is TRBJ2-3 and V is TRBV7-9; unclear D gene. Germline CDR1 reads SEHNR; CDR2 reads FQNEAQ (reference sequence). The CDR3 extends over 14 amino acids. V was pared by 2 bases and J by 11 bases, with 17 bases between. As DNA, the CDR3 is TGTGCCAGCAGCTTAAGCTCTAACGCTAGGGTGCAGTATTTT. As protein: CASSLSSNARVQYF.

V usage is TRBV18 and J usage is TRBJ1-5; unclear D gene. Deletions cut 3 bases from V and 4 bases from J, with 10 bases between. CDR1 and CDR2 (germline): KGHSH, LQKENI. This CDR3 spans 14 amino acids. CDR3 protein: CASSPFQENQPQHF. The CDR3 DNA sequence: TGTGCCAGCTCACCGTTCCAGGAAAATCAGCCCCAGCATTTT.

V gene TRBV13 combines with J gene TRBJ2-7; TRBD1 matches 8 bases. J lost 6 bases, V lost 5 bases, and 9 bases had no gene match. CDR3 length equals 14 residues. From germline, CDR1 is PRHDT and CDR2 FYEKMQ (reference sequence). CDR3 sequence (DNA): TGTGCCAGCAGCGAATGGACAGGGAGCGGCGAGCAGTACTTC. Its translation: CASSEWTGSGEQYF.

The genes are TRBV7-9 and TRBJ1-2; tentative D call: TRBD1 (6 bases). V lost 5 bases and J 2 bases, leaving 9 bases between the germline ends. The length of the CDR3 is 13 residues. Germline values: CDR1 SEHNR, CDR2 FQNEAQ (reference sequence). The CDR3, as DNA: TGTGCCAGCAGCGAGGGGGGGAACTATGGCTACACCTTC. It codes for CASSEGGNYGYTF. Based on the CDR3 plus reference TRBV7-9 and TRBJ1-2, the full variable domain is DTGVSQNPRHKITKRGQNVTFRCDPISEHNRLYWYRQTLGQGPEFLTYFQNEAQLEKSRLLSDRFSAERPKGSFSTLEIQRTEQGDSAMYLCASSEGGNYGYTFGSGTRLTVV.

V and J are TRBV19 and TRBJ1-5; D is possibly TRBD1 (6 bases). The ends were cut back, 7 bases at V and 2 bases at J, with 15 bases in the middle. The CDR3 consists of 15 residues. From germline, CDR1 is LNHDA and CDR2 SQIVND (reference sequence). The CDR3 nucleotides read TGTGCCAGTACCCAGCGGGGGGCAGGCAATCAGCCCCAGCATTTT. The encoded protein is CASTQRGAGNQPQHF.

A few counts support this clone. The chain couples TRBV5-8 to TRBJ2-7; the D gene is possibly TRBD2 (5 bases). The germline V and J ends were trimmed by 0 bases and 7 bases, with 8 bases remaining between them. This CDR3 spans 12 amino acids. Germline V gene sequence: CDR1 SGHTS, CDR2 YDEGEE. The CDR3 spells CASSLASGEQYF. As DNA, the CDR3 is TGTGCCAGCAGCTTGGCCTCGGGGGAGCAGTACTTC. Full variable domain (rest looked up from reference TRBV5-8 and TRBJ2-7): EAGVTQSPTHLIKTRGQQATLRCSPISGHTSVYWYQQALGLGLQFLLWYDEGEERNRGNFPPRFSGRQFPNYSSELNVNALELEDSALYLCASSLASGEQYFGPGTRLTVT.

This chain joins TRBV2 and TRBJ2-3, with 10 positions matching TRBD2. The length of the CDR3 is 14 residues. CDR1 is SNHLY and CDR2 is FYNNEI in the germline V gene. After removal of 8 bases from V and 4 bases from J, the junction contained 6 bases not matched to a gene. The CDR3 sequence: CASRGLAFPDTQYF. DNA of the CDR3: TGTGCCAGCCGGGGACTAGCGTTTCCAGATACGCAGTATTTT.

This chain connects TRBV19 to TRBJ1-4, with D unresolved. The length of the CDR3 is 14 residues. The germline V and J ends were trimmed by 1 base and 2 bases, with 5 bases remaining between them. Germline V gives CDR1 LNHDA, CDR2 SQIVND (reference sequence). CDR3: CASSIGGTNEKLFF. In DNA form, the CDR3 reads TGTGCCAGTAGTATAGGAGGGACTAATGAAAAACTGTTTTTT.

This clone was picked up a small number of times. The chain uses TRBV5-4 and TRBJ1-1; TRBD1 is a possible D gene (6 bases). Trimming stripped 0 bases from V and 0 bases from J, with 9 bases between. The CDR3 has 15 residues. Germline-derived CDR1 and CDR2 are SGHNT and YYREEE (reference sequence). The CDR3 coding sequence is TGTGCCAGCAGCTTGGACAGGGACATGAACACTGAAGCTTTCTTT. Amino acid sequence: CASSLDRDMNTEAFF. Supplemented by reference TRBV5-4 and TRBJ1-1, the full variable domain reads ETGVTQSPTHLIKTRGQQVTLRCSSQSGHNTVSWYQQALGQGPQFIFQYYREEENGRGNFPPRFSGLQFPNYSSELNVNALELDDSALYLCASSLDRDMNTEAFFGQGTRLTVV.

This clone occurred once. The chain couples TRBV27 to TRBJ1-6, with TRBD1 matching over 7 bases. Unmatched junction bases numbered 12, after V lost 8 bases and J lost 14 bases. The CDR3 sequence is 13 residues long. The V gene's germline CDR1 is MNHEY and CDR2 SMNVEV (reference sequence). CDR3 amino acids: CASSDRPGSALHF. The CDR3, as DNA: TGTGCCAGCTCGGACAGGCCAGGATCGGCCCTCCACTTT.

CDR3 in DNA: TGTGCCAGCAGCTCCTCCGGGACAGGGGGCAATCAGCCCCAGCATTTT. It translates to CASSSSGTGGNQPQHF. The V call is TRBV7-9, the J call TRBJ1-5; 10 bases match TRBD1. The CDR3 spans 16 residues. Germline trimming cut 4 bases from V and 2 bases from J; bases unmatched to any gene: 5. CDR1 and CDR2 (germline): SEHNR, FQNEAQ (reference sequence).

The CDR3 sequence: CASSLEGQGNYGYTF. CDR3 coding DNA: TGTGCCAGCAGCTTAGAGGGACAGGGGAACTATGGCTACACCTTC. The V gene is TRBV11-1, the J gene TRBJ1-2; the match to TRBD1 covers 10 bases. This CDR3 is built from 15 residues. The V gene end was trimmed by 1 base and the J gene end by 2 bases; junction bases not matched to a gene: 1. CDR1 and CDR2 (germline): SGHAT, FQDESV (reference sequence).

DNA of the CDR3: TGTGCCAGCACGAGACAGGCCGCCTACGAGCAGTACTTC. Its protein product is CASTRQAAYEQYF. The V and J genes are TRBV6-6 and TRBJ2-7, with D possibly matching TRBD1 (6 bases). CDR3 length equals 13 residues. Deletions cut 7 bases from V and 2 bases from J, with 12 bases between. Germline V gene data show CDR1 as MNHNY and CDR2 as SVGAGI (reference sequence).

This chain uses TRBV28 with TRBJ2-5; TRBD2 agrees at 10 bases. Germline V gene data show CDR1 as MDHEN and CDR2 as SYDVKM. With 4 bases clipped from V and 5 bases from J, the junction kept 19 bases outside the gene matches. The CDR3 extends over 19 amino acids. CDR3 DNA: TGTGCCAGCAGTTCCCCATCCCCCGTACTAGCGGGAAGGGGCGAGACCCAGTACTTC. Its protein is CASSSPSPVLAGRGETQYF.

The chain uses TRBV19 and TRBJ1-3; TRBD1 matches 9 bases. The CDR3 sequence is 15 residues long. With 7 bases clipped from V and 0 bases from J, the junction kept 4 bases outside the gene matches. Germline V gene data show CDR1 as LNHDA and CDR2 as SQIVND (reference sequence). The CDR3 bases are TGTGCCAGTATAAGGACAGGGGCCTCTGGAAACACCATATATTTT. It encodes CASIRTGASGNTIYF.

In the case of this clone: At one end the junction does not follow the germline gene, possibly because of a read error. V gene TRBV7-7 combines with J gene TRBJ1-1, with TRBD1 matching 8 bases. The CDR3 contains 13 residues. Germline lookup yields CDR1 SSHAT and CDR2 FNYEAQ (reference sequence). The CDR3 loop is CASSLDRGTEAFF. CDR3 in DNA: TGTGCTAGCAGCTTAGACAGGGGCACTGAAGCTTTCTTT.

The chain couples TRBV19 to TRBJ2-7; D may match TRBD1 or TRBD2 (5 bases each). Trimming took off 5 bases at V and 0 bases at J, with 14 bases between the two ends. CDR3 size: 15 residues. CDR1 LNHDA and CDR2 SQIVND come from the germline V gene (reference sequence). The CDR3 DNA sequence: TGTGCCAGTAGTCCGGGACCACGGAGCTCCTACGAGCAGTACTTC. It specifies CASSPGPRSSYEQYF. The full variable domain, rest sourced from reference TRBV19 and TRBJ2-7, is DGGITQSPKYLFRKEGQNVTLSCEQNLNHDAMYWYRQDPGQGLRLIYYSQIVNDFQKGDIAEGYSVSREKKESFPLTVTSAQKNPTAFYLCASSPGPRSSYEQYFGPGTRLTVT.

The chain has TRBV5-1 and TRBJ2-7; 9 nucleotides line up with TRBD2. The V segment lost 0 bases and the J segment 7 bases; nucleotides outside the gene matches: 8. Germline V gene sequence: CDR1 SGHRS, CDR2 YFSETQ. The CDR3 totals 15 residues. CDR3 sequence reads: CASSLEPSGAREQYF. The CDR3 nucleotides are TGCGCCAGCAGCTTGGAACCTAGCGGGGCCAGGGAGCAGTACTTC.

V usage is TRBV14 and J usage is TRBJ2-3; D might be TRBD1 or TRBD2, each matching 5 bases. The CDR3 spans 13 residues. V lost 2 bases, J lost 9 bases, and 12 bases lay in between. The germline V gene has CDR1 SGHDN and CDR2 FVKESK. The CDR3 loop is CASSQIGAGTQYF. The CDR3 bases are TGTGCCAGCAGCCAAATCGGGGCAGGGACGCAGTATTTT.